These 5 T cell receptor beta chains were all obtained from the same sample, sequenced in a study of blood T cells in healthy people across ages. A J-beta primer mix and a sample-barcoded 5' primer were used in a second PCR of roughly 7 to 12 cycles. Each CDR3 protein is one row after TCRdb ran MiXCR on the 5' RACE reads. The sample has about 1.6 million distinct CDR3 sequences; about 31% are singletons. Material: blood. These receptors came from a young woman in good health.

This clonotype appeared a few times. The chain couples TRBV20-1 to TRBJ2-1; unclear D gene. Germline values: CDR1 DFQATT, CDR2 SNEGSKA (reference sequence). Trimming left V 6 bases short and J 6 bases short, with 18 bases between. There are 14 residues in the CDR3. The chain's CDR3 is CSALDPPLPNEQFF. CDR3 coding DNA: TGCAGTGCCCTAGACCCCCCCCTACCCAATGAGCAGTTCTTC.

V and J are TRBV11-1 and TRBJ2-1; 8 positions match TRBD2. The CDR3 is 20 amino acids. V was pared by 3 bases and J by 2 bases, with 18 bases of the junction left unmatched. Germline V gives CDR1 SGHAT, CDR2 FQDESV (reference sequence). The chain's CDR3 is CASSFDGSGASSAAYNEQFF. Written as DNA, the CDR3 is TGTGCCAGCAGCTTTGATGGTAGCGGGGCGTCTAGCGCCGCCTACAATGAGCAGTTCTTC.

This clonotype was observed a handful of times. The chain has TRBV6-1 and TRBJ2-1, with TRBD2 matching over 12 bases. Germline V gives CDR1 MNHNS, CDR2 SASEGT. V trimming: 7 bases; J trimming: 10 bases; junction bases outside the gene matches: 14. The CDR3 contains 16 residues. In nucleotides, the CDR3 is TGTGCCAGCAATGATCGACTAGCGGGAGCCTTAGGGGAGCAGTTCTTC. It encodes CASNDRLAGALGEQFF.

In DNA form, the CDR3 reads TGCAGTGCAACGGGGGGGACAGGGAACTCCTACGAGCAGTACTTC. This codes for CSATGGTGNSYEQYF. The V call is TRBV20-1, the J call TRBJ2-7, with a possible D match to TRBD1 (9 bases). CDR1 and CDR2 from the germline V gene are DFQATT and SNEGSKA (reference sequence). The V gene lost 6 bases and the J gene lost 0 bases, with 18 bases spanning the gap. CDR3 length: 15 amino acids.

This clonotype turned up a few times. The chain joins TRBV27 to TRBJ2-3; D could derive from TRBD1 or TRBD2 (5 bases each). V gave up 2 bases and J gave up 4 bases, with 19 bases separating them. CDR3 length equals 17 residues. Looked up from germline, CDR1 is MNHEY and CDR2 is SMNVEV (reference sequence). The chain's CDR3 is CASSLSLPGTKSDTQYF. CDR3 in DNA: TGTGCCAGCAGTTTAAGCCTGCCCGGGACCAAGTCAGATACGCAGTATTTT.